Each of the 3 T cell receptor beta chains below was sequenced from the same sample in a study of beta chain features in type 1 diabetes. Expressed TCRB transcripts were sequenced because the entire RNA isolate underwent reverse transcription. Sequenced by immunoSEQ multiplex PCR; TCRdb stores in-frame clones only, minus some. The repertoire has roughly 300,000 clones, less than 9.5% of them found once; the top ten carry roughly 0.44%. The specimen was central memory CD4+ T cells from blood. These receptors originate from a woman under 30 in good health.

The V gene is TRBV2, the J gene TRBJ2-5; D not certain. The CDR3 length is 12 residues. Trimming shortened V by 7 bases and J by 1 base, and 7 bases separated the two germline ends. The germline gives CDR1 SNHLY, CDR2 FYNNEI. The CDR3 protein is CASTLSQETQYF. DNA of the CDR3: TGTGCCAGCACTCTGAGCCAAGAGACCCAGTACTTC.

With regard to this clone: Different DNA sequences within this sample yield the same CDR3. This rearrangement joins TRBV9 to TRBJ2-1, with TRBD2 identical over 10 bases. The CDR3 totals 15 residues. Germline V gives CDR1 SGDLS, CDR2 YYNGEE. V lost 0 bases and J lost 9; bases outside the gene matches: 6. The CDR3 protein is CASSVGTSGAREQFF. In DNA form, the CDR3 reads TGTGCCAGCAGCGTAGGGACTAGCGGTGCCCGTGAGCAGTTCTTC.

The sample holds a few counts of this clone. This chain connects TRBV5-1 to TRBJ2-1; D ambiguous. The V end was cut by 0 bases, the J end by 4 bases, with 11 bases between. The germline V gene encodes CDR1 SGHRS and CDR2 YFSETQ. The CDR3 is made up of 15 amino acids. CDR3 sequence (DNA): TGCGCCAGCAGCTTGGATGGACGAGAGTACAATGAGCAGTTCTTC. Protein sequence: CASSLDGREYNEQFF.